One sample yielded the 19 T cell receptor beta chains listed below, sequenced in a study of vaccination and CD4 T cells after COVID-19. No antigens are known for them. Time point in this sample: late sampling 161 to 241 days after vaccination in a few convalescent patients. The treatment here: approximately 10-day PBMC culture with coronavirus spike peptide pools or control peptides (ViraFEST assay). The Oncomine TCR Beta short-read assay generated sequence data from the DNA of cultured CD4+ T cells. TCRdb itself ran the PCR reads through MiXCR, one entry per CDR3 protein. The sample lists approximately 23,000 distinct CDR3 sequences, around two fifths seen once, with about 5% in the top ten. The source was CD4+ T cells from blood, cultured in vitro, collected about 7 months after SARS-CoV-2 vaccination. The receptors derive from a human donor who had recovered from COVID-19.

This chain links TRBV28 with TRBJ2-7, with a possible D match to TRBD2 (5 bases). The CDR3 runs to 15 residues. The V end lost 4 bases, the J end lost 4 bases, and 17 bases lay between the germline ends. Per the germline V gene, CDR1 is MDHEN and CDR2 is SYDVKM. The chain's CDR3 is CASSSSGEGSYEQYF. The CDR3 DNA reads as TGTGCCAGCAGTTCAAGCGGTGAAGGGTCTTACGAGCAGTACTTC.

This clonotype was seen more than once but under ten times. The chain couples TRBV6-5 to TRBJ1-5; the match to TRBD1 covers 9 bases. The V and J ends lost 2 bases and 7 bases, in that order; junction bases with no gene match: 12. CDR1 and CDR2 (germline): MNHEY, SVGAGI. This CDR3 comprises 17 residues. In nucleotides, the CDR3 is TGTGCCAGCAGTTACCGCGGGGGACAGGGTTTAAGGCAGCCCCAGCATTTT. Protein: CASSYRGGQGLRQPQHF.

There are a few counts of this clonotype. The chain has TRBV20-1 and TRBJ1-5, with no clear D. V dropped 1 base and J dropped 0 bases, with 16 bases sitting between them. CDR1 and CDR2 (germline): DFQATT, SNEGSKA (reference sequence). The CDR3 length is 17 residues. The CDR3 bases are TGCAGTGCTAGAGGAGGTGATCGAGGAGGTAGCAATCAGCCCCAGCATTTT. This translates into CSARGGDRGGSNQPQHF.

The CDR3 reads CSARDRAYEQYF. The DNA of the CDR3 is TGCAGTGCTAGAGACAGGGCCTACGAGCAGTACTTC. The rearrangement joins TRBV20-1 to TRBJ2-7; D may be TRBD1 (5 bases). The CDR3 extends over 12 amino acids. Germline V gene sequence: CDR1 DFQATT, CDR2 SNEGSKA (reference sequence). The V end was cut by 0 bases, the J end by 2 bases, with 5 bases between.

This chain's CDR3 is CSVGQVKETQYF. The DNA for the CDR3 is TGCAGCGTCGGACAGGTCAAGGAGACCCAGTACTTC. This chain links TRBV29-1 with TRBJ2-5; TRBD1 matches 7 bases. This CDR3 has 12 amino acids. V was pared by 6 bases and J by 5 bases, with 6 bases of the junction left unmatched. CDR1 and CDR2 (germline): SQVTM, ANQGSEA.

This clonotype was seen a handful of times. The chain joins TRBV7-6 to TRBJ1-2, with 9 bases fitting TRBD1. The CDR3 spans 17 residues. Trimming took 5 bases from V and 4 from J; bases not matched to a gene: 14. CDR1 SGHVS and CDR2 FNYEAQ come from the germline V gene. The CDR3 is CASSMGARGTGSYGYTF. In DNA form, the CDR3 reads TGTGCCAGCAGCATGGGAGCTCGGGGGACAGGGTCCTATGGCTACACCTTC.

The table lists this clonotype with a count of one. The chain has TRBV10-3 and TRBJ2-7; D ambiguous. CDR1 ENHRY and CDR2 SYGVKD come from the germline V gene. The CDR3 has 12 residues. V lost 4 bases and J 5 bases, leaving 9 bases between the germline ends. The CDR3 loop is CAISGGVHEQYF. CDR3 DNA sequence: TGTGCCATCAGTGGGGGTGTCCACGAGCAGTACTTC.

This clonotype was observed a few times. The chain uses TRBV7-9 and TRBJ2-3; D unclear. Per germline, CDR1 SEHNR and CDR2 FQNEAQ (reference sequence). The CDR3 is 13 residues long. V shed 0 bases and J shed 5 bases, with 6 bases lying between them. CDR3 amino acids: CASSLAQRDTQYF. DNA for the CDR3: TGTGCCAGCAGCTTAGCGCAGAGAGATACGCAGTATTTT.

The gene calls are TRBV18 and TRBJ1-2, with 10 positions matching TRBD1. The CDR3 runs to 15 residues. V lost 2 bases to trimming and J lost 3 bases; unmatched junction nucleotides: 3. Germline CDR1 reads KGHSH; CDR2 reads LQKENI. CDR3 in DNA: TGTGCCAGCTCACCAGGGACAGGGGTCCACTATGGCTACACCTTC. Residues: CASSPGTGVHYGYTF.

V and J are TRBV4-2 and TRBJ2-5; D is perhaps TRBD2 (5 bases). Per the germline V gene, CDR1 is LGHNA and CDR2 is YNFKEQ. V lost 1 base to trimming and J lost 3 bases, with 9 bases between them. CDR3 length: 14 amino acids. The CDR3, as DNA: TGTGCCAGCAGCCAAGCACTGCGGGAAGAGACCCAGTACTTC. Its translation: CASSQALREETQYF.

This clonotype was seen a few times. CDR3 bases: TGTGCCAGCAGCCGGGACATCGGTGGTTCACCCCTCCACTTT. Amino acids: CASSRDIGGSPLHF. The V call is TRBV7-6, the J call TRBJ1-6; D is possibly TRBD1 (6 bases). Germline-derived CDR1 and CDR2 are SGHVS and FNYEAQ. This CDR3 contains 14 residues. The ends were cut back, 5 bases at V and 9 bases at J, with 14 bases in the middle. Supplemented by reference TRBV7-6 and TRBJ1-6, the full variable domain reads GAGVSQSPRYKVTKRGQDVALRCDPISGHVSLYWYRQALGQGPEFLTYFNYEAQQDKSGLPNDRFSAERPEGSISTLTIQRTEQRDSAMYRCASSRDIGGSPLHFGNGTRLTVT.

The genes are TRBV7-9 and TRBJ2-3, with TRBD2 identical over 10 bases. This CDR3 contains 16 residues. Germline V CDR1 and CDR2: SEHNR, FQNEAQ (reference sequence). V lost 3 bases to trimming and J lost 1 base; unmatched junction nucleotides: 4. The CDR3 loop reads CASSLAGTSGTDTQYF. The CDR3, as DNA: TGTGCCAGCAGCTTGGCCGGGACTAGCGGCACAGATACGCAGTATTTT.

This clonotype has only a few counts. The CDR3 spells CASSRTSGGYQETQYF. DNA for the CDR3: TGTGCCAGCAGCAGGACTAGCGGGGGGTACCAAGAGACCCAGTACTTC. The gene calls are TRBV28 and TRBJ2-5, with 14 bases identical to TRBD2. V gave up 6 bases and J gave up 0 bases; unmatched junction bases: 3. Germline-derived CDR1 and CDR2 are MDHEN and SYDVKM. The CDR3 extends over 16 amino acids.

The gene calls are TRBV4-2 and TRBJ2-5; 11 positions match TRBD2. The CDR3 has 15 amino acids. Germline V gene lookup returns CDR1 LGHNA and CDR2 YNFKEQ. V dropped 2 bases and J dropped 3; count of bases not matched to a gene: 2. The CDR3 loop reads CASSQILAGEETQYF. The DNA of the CDR3 is TGTGCCAGCAGCCAAATACTAGCGGGAGAAGAGACCCAGTACTTC.

By share of the sample, this clonotype is large. The rearrangement joins TRBV20-1 to TRBJ2-1; D not resolved. The CDR3 runs to 11 residues. CDR1 is DFQATT, CDR2 SNEGSKA, per germline (reference sequence). V lost 0 bases and J lost 8, with 5 bases in between. The CDR3 sequence is CSARDPYEQFF. CDR3 DNA: TGCAGTGCTAGAGATCCCTATGAGCAGTTCTTC.

This chain links TRBV7-2 with TRBJ2-1; D perhaps matches TRBD2 (5 bases). The germline CDR1 and CDR2 sequences are SGHTA and FQGNSA. V was cut by 2 bases and J by 4 bases, with 9 bases left in between. The CDR3 consists of 14 residues. The CDR3 loop is CASSLQAAYNEQFF. The CDR3 nucleotides read TGTGCCAGCAGCTTACAAGCGGCATACAATGAGCAGTTCTTC.

V is TRBV19 and J is TRBJ2-7; 7 bases match TRBD2. In germline, CDR1 is LNHDA, CDR2 SQIVND (reference sequence). The CDR3 covers 15 residues. J was trimmed by 1 base and V by 6 bases; bases with no gene match: 9. The CDR3 sequence: CASSKSGGPSYEQYF. The CDR3 DNA reads as TGTGCCAGTAGCAAATCGGGGGGACCTTCCTACGAGCAGTACTTC.

This chain links TRBV20-1 with TRBJ2-7; D perhaps matches TRBD1 (6 bases). The CDR3 spans 13 residues. The V gene's germline CDR1 is DFQATT and CDR2 SNEGSKA (reference sequence). V gave up 6 bases and J gave up 4 bases, with 16 bases separating them. The CDR3 loop reads CSAGWTDRYEQYF. The CDR3 DNA follows: TGCAGTGCCGGGTGGACAGACAGATACGAGCAGTACTTC.

V usage is TRBV28 and J usage is TRBJ2-3, with 7 bases identical to TRBD2. Germline lookup yields CDR1 MDHEN and CDR2 SYDVKM. Trimming took 5 bases from V and 9 from J; bases not matched to a gene: 8. The CDR3 covers 13 residues. CDR3 protein: CASSPTGGNTQYF. In DNA, the CDR3 is TGTGCCAGCAGTCCAACCGGGGGGAACACGCAGTATTTT. The full variable domain, its missing parts supplied by reference TRBV28 and TRBJ2-3, is DVKVTQSSRYLVKRTGEKVFLECVQDMDHENMFWYRQDPGLGLRLIYFSYDVKMKEKGDIPEGYSVSREKKERFSLILESASTNQTSMYLCASSPTGGNTQYFGPGTRLTVL.